Detailed here is one TCR beta chain. TCRdb keeps only in-frame clones here, not all; method: immunoSEQ multiplex PCR. The table records about 130,000 clones, approximately 95% of them present only once. The record originates from a study of control samples from healthy donors and cancer patients. This TCR came from a man aged 30 to 45 in good health. The sample was blood.

CDR3 loop: CASSQDFLSGQYF. The CDR3 DNA reads TGTGCCAGCAGCCAAGATTTCCTAAGCGGGCAGTACTTC. The chain combines TRBV3-1 (or the pseudogene TRBV3-2) with TRBJ2-7, with D tentatively TRBD2 (5 bases). CDR1 and CDR2 (germline): LGHDT, YNNKEL (reference sequence). V gave up 0 bases and J gave up 9 bases, with 12 bases separating them. This CDR3 has 13 residues.